This T cell receptor (beta chain) came from a study of T cell repertoires and HLA-DP antigens. Primers targeted 54 TRBV and 13 TRBJ segments. TCRdb's copy holds only in-frame clones and misses some; the assay was immunoSEQ multiplex PCR. The sample includes over 100,000 clones, roughly 92% seen only once; the top ten take about 0.3%. Germline loops: CDR1 MGHRA, CDR2 YSYEKL. This CDR3 has 15 amino acids. Trimming removed 1 base at V and 5 bases at J, with 14 bases between. This clone is a singleton in its sample. Its specificity is unknown. The chain carries TRBV4-1 and TRBJ2-5; D is undetermined. Sequenced material: CD4+ T cells from PBMCs. This receptor was taken from a woman aged 18-30 years in good health and CMV-seronegative. The CDR3 DNA is TGCGCCAGCAGCCAAGTGGTATTAGTGGGGGAGACCCAGTACTTC. Its protein product is CASSQVVLVGETQYF.